This TCR beta chain was sequenced in a study of shared clonotypes between healthy human individuals. TCRdb keeps only in-frame clones here, not all; method: immunoSEQ multiplex PCR. The profile shows around 700,000 clones, 74% of them singletons. The V gene lost 1 base and the J gene lost 1 base, with 10 bases spanning the gap. This CDR3 spans 15 amino acids. Germline V CDR1 and CDR2: SGHAT, FQNNGV. Specimen: memory CD4+ T cells sorted from blood. Subset defined: CD45RA-negative fraction. The chain joins TRBV11-2 to TRBJ1-1; D not resolved. This sequence was found in a woman aged 25 to 45 in good health. The CDR3 DNA reads as TGTGCCAGCAGCTTAGTGAGACATGAGAACACTGAAGCTTTCTTT. This encodes CASSLVRHENTEAFF.